A single sample is the source of the 28 T cell receptor beta chains below, sequenced in a study of cytomegalovirus exposure and HLA in healthy donors. Primers for the PCR totalled 60 Vbeta and 13 Jbeta. Generated by immunoSEQ multiplex PCR, the TCRdb table keeps only in-frame clones and is missing some. The sample lists about 300,000 clones; 80% to 90% were seen once. Material for sequencing was PBMCs. The receptors derive from a man aged 40-55 years in good health and CMV-seropositive.

The genes are TRBV5-6 and TRBJ2-1; maybe TRBD2 (5 bases). V gave up 4 bases and J gave up 4 bases, with 15 bases separating them. The CDR3 sequence is 15 residues long. Germline V gives CDR1 SGHDT, CDR2 YYEEEE. The CDR3 DNA reads TGTGCCAGCAGCCCGGAGGTAGCGACATACAATGAGCAGTTCTTC. Translated, it gives CASSPEVATYNEQFF.

The chain carries TRBV28 and TRBJ2-1; tentative D call: TRBD1 (6 bases). V was trimmed by 10 bases and J by 7 bases, leaving 17 bases between them. The CDR3 runs 13 residues. Germline loops: CDR1 MDHEN, CDR2 SYDVKM. The CDR3 is CATGDEFLNEQFF. The CDR3 DNA is TGTGCCACAGGGGACGAGTTTTTGAATGAGCAGTTCTTC.

The chain is built from TRBV27 and TRBJ2-1; 7 bases map to TRBD1. Germline V lookup: CDR1 MNHEY, CDR2 SMNVEV (reference sequence). This CDR3 has 18 amino acids. J lost 2 bases, V lost 5 bases, and 15 bases had no gene match. CDR3 DNA sequence: TGTGCCAGCAGTCCCGGGGACAGACTTGATAGGGCCTACAATGAGCAGTTCTTC. It encodes CASSPGDRLDRAYNEQFF.

The chain links TRBV18 to TRBJ2-7; weak D call: TRBD2 (6 bases). CDR1 and CDR2 from the germline V gene are KGHSH and LQKENI. This CDR3 is built from 17 residues. V dropped 3 bases and J dropped 0 bases, with 18 bases sitting between them. The CDR3: CASSPLPVAASSYEQYF. CDR3 DNA: TGTGCCAGCTCACCCCTCCCGGTAGCGGCCAGCTCCTACGAGCAGTACTTC.

The chain employs TRBV7-8 and TRBJ2-7, with TRBD1 as a possible D gene (6 bases). Trimming pared 8 bases from V and 7 bases from J, leaving 15 bases between. The CDR3 is 12 amino acids. Per germline, CDR1 SGHVS and CDR2 FQNEAQ. CDR3 residues: CASQTGSVEQYF. The DNA of the CDR3 is TGTGCCAGCCAGACAGGCTCGGTTGAGCAGTACTTC.

This chain links TRBV15 with TRBJ2-7; unclear D gene. The CDR3 loop spans 15 amino acids. V was trimmed by 4 bases and J by 2 bases, leaving 15 bases between them. Germline lookup yields CDR1 LNHNV and CDR2 YYDKDF (reference sequence). CDR3 bases: TGTGCCACCAGCAACTCCGTGACATTTCCCTACGAGCAGTACTTC. Encoded protein: CATSNSVTFPYEQYF.

The rearrangement uses TRBV28 and TRBJ1-5; maybe TRBD1 (6 bases). Deletions cut 5 bases from V and 5 bases from J, with 13 bases between. Germline V gene sequence: CDR1 MDHEN, CDR2 SYDVKM. The CDR3 loop spans 14 amino acids. The CDR3 DNA reads TGTGCCAGCAGTCTCAGGGGAATCTATCAGCCCCAGCATTTT. The encoded protein is CASSLRGIYQPQHF.

The chain links TRBV4-1 to TRBJ2-5; TRBD2 matches at 8 bases. Per germline, CDR1 MGHRA and CDR2 YSYEKL. The CDR3 spans 16 residues. With 3 bases clipped from V and 5 bases from J, the junction kept 11 bases outside the gene matches. The CDR3 is CASSHDKKAGVETQYF. The CDR3 nucleotides read TGCGCCAGCAGCCATGATAAAAAAGCGGGAGTGGAGACCCAGTACTTC.

V and J are TRBV4-1 and TRBJ2-7; 8 bases are a match to TRBD1. CDR3 length: 17 amino acids. From germline, CDR1 is MGHRA and CDR2 YSYEKL. V lost 0 bases and J lost 0; bases outside the gene matches: 7. The CDR3 loop is CASSQDTGQALSYEQYF. Written as DNA, the CDR3 is TGCGCCAGCAGCCAAGATACGGGACAGGCCCTCTCCTACGAGCAGTACTTC.

The chain joins TRBV11-2 to TRBJ2-7, with TRBD1 identical over 9 bases. The CDR3 totals 14 residues. The V gene's germline CDR1 is SGHAT and CDR2 FQNNGV. The V gene end was trimmed by 8 bases and the J gene end by 4 bases; junction bases not matched to a gene: 9. Here the CDR3 reads CASREQGAGYEQYF. The CDR3 DNA sequence: TGTGCCAGCCGCGAACAGGGGGCGGGGTACGAGCAGTACTTC.

Note on this clone: Other DNA sequences of this sample code for an identical CDR3. The V gene is TRBV6-1, the J gene TRBJ2-1, with 10 bases aligning to TRBD2. Germline loops: CDR1 MNHNS, CDR2 SASEGT. The CDR3 spans 16 residues. The trim removed 0 bases at V and 9 bases at J, leaving 8 bases unmatched. In DNA form, the CDR3 reads TGTGCCAGCAGTGAAGCACTAGCGGGACCCCGGCGTGAGCAGTTCTTC. This sequence encodes CASSEALAGPRREQFF.

The V gene is TRBV11-3, the J gene TRBJ2-5, with 7 bases lining up with TRBD2. CDR1 and CDR2 from the germline V gene are SGHNT and YENEEA. CDR3 length equals 14 residues. V was clipped by 0 bases and J by 6 bases; unmatched bases: 4. The CDR3 loop reads CASSLDGAGKTQYF. Here the CDR3 DNA reads TGTGCCAGCAGCTTAGATGGAGCGGGAAAGACCCAGTACTTC.

The rearrangement uses TRBV28 and TRBJ2-3; TRBD1 matches at 8 bases. With 3 bases clipped from V and 0 bases from J, the junction kept 5 bases outside the gene matches. The CDR3 loop spans 16 amino acids. CDR1 MDHEN and CDR2 SYDVKM come from the germline V gene. The CDR3 sequence is CASSFGQGSSTDTQYF. The CDR3 DNA reads as TGTGCCAGCAGTTTCGGACAGGGCTCTAGCACAGATACGCAGTATTTT.

This clone was seen once. The J gene is TRBJ2-1, the V gene TRBV9, with 10 nucleotides matching TRBD2. The germline CDR1 and CDR2 sequences are SGDLS and YYNGEE. The CDR3 contains 16 residues. V dropped 4 bases and J dropped 4; count of bases not matched to a gene: 8. CDR3 protein: CASSSKGTSVYNEQFF. The CDR3 DNA reads TGTGCCAGCAGCTCTAAGGGGACTAGCGTTTACAATGAGCAGTTCTTC. The full variable domain, completed using reference TRBV9 and TRBJ2-1, is DSGVTQTPKHLITATGQRVTLRCSPRSGDLSVYWYQQSLDQGLQFLIQYYNGEERAKGNILERFSAQQFPDLHSELNLSSLELGDSALYFCASSSKGTSVYNEQFFGPGTRLTVL.

This clone occurred a few times. This chain links TRBV6-1 with TRBJ1-1; D is possibly TRBD1 (6 bases). Germline V gene data show CDR1 as MNHNS and CDR2 as SASEGT. The CDR3 length is 11 residues. The chain's CDR3 is CAGGGNTEAFF. As DNA, the CDR3 is TGTGCGGGAGGGGGGAACACTGAAGCTTTCTTT.

This chain uses TRBV19 with TRBJ2-7, with 9 bases matching TRBD1. Germline V gene data show CDR1 as LNHDA and CDR2 as SQIVND (reference sequence). With 5 bases clipped from V and 3 bases from J, the junction kept 11 bases outside the gene matches. The CDR3 covers 16 residues. CDR3 bases: TGTGCCAGTAGTCTCTCGGGACAGGGCCTAAGCTACGAGCAGTACTTC. Residues: CASSLSGQGLSYEQYF. Full variable domain (missing parts from reference TRBV19 and TRBJ2-7): DGGITQSPKYLFRKEGQNVTLSCEQNLNHDAMYWYRQDPGQGLRLIYYSQIVNDFQKGDIAEGYSVSREKKESFPLTVTSAQKNPTAFYLCASSLSGQGLSYEQYFGPGTRLTVT.

V is TRBV28 and J is TRBJ1-2, with 8 bases lining up with TRBD1. This CDR3 has 12 residues. Per germline, CDR1 MDHEN and CDR2 SYDVKM. J lost 4 bases, V lost 6 bases, and 1 base had no gene match. CDR3 bases: TGTGCCAGCAGCGGGACAGGCTATGGCTACACCTTC. Its protein is CASSGTGYGYTF.

The V and J genes are TRBV6-6 and TRBJ1-2; weak D call: TRBD1 (6 bases). V was pared by 2 bases and J by 5 bases, with 12 bases between. CDR1 and CDR2 (germline): MNHNY, SVGAGI (reference sequence). The CDR3 is 14 residues long. The CDR3 bases are TGTGCCAGCAGTTACCGGACAGACGCGTATGGCTACACCTTC. It yields the protein CASSYRTDAYGYTF.

V usage is TRBV7-2 and J usage is TRBJ2-1; 10 nucleotides agree with TRBD2. V dropped 5 bases and J dropped 4; count of bases not matched to a gene: 8. In germline, CDR1 is SGHTA, CDR2 FQGNSA. The CDR3 contains 16 residues. In DNA form, the CDR3 reads TGTGCCAGCAGCCCGTCCGGGACTAGCGCTTACAATGAGCAGTTCTTC. Amino acids: CASSPSGTSAYNEQFF.

This CDR3 is CASRPGGQGRQETQYF. The DNA of the CDR3 is TGTGCCAGTCGCCCCGGGGGGCAGGGCCGGCAAGAGACCCAGTACTTC. The gene calls are TRBV19 and TRBJ2-5, with D possibly being TRBD2 (7 bases). Germline loops: CDR1 LNHDA, CDR2 SQIVND (reference sequence). The length of the CDR3 is 16 residues. V dropped 8 bases and J dropped 2 bases, with 21 bases sitting between them.

This chain links TRBV4-3 with TRBJ1-4, with 9 bases aligning to TRBD1. With 1 base clipped from V and 7 bases from J, the junction kept 7 bases outside the gene matches. The CDR3 loop spans 16 amino acids. Germline V gene sequence: CDR1 LGHNA, CDR2 YSLEER. The CDR3 region has the DNA TGCGCCAGCAGCCAAGGTCTAGACAGGGGGTCTGAAAAACTGTTTTTT. It yields the protein CASSQGLDRGSEKLFF.

The chain is built from TRBV4-3 and TRBJ2-3; D may be TRBD2 (6 bases). V dropped 2 bases and J dropped 0 bases, with 15 bases sitting between them. CDR3 length: 17 residues. In germline, CDR1 is LGHNA, CDR2 YSLEER. CDR3 protein: CASSQRTASDSTDTQYF. The CDR3 nucleotides read TGCGCCAGCAGCCAAAGAACGGCTAGCGATAGCACAGATACGCAGTATTTT.

V is TRBV14 and J is TRBJ2-1; 7 bases line up with TRBD1. CDR3 length: 16 residues. Germline V gene lookup returns CDR1 SGHDN and CDR2 FVKESK. V was clipped by 4 bases and J by 0 bases; unmatched bases: 6. The CDR3 reads CASSPIQGSSYNEQFF. Written as DNA, the CDR3 is TGTGCCAGCAGCCCAATACAGGGGAGCTCCTACAATGAGCAGTTCTTC. The entire variable domain, with the rest obtained from reference TRBV14 and TRBJ2-1, is as follows: EAGVTQFPSHSVIEKGQTVTLRCDPISGHDNLYWYRRVMGKEIKFLLHFVKESKQDESGMPNNRFLAERTGGTYSTLKVQPAELEDSGVYFCASSPIQGSSYNEQFFGPGTRLTVL.

This chain connects TRBV4-1 to TRBJ1-1, with D unclear. CDR1 and CDR2 (germline): MGHRA, YSYEKL. Trimming left V 4 bases short and J 0 bases short, with 15 bases between. This CDR3 comprises 16 residues. CDR3 residues: CASSLVSSDMNTEAFF. Here the CDR3 DNA reads TGCGCCAGCAGCCTCGTATCCTCAGATATGAACACTGAAGCTTTCTTT.

The chain is built from TRBV19 and TRBJ2-7; 7 bases are shared with TRBD1. V lost 3 bases, J lost 2 bases, and 4 bases stayed unmatched. The CDR3 has 14 amino acids. CDR1 is LNHDA, CDR2 SQIVND, per germline (reference sequence). The CDR3 nucleotides read TGTGCCAGTAGTATCGTAGGGGGCCCCTACGAGCAGTACTTC. Translating gives CASSIVGGPYEQYF. The full variable domain, completed using reference TRBV19 and TRBJ2-7, is DGGITQSPKYLFRKEGQNVTLSCEQNLNHDAMYWYRQDPGQGLRLIYYSQIVNDFQKGDIAEGYSVSREKKESFPLTVTSAQKNPTAFYLCASSIVGGPYEQYFGPGTRLTVT.

The V and J genes are TRBV7-8 and TRBJ2-7, with a weak D call TRBD2 (6 bases). The CDR3 runs to 17 residues. The germline CDR1 and CDR2 sequences are SGHVS and FQNEAQ. The V gene lost 2 bases and the J gene lost 0 bases, with 17 bases spanning the gap. CDR3 sequence (DNA): TGTGCCAGCAGCTTAAGATGGGATCTGGAGGGCTCCTACGAGCAGTACTTC. This sequence encodes CASSLRWDLEGSYEQYF.

The chain couples TRBV28 to TRBJ2-7; maybe TRBD2 (7 bases). The CDR3 totals 16 residues. The germline V gene encodes CDR1 MDHEN and CDR2 SYDVKM. With 5 bases removed from V and 5 bases from J, the gap between germline ends came to 22 bases. Here the CDR3 DNA reads TGTGCCAGCAGTCAATGGGGGGGCGGGAGTCGGGACGAGCAGTACTTC. Protein sequence: CASSQWGGGSRDEQYF.

The chain carries TRBV4-2 and TRBJ2-1; D is unclear. The CDR3 extends over 15 amino acids. Germline V gene lookup returns CDR1 LGHNA and CDR2 YNFKEQ. Trimming stripped 4 bases from V and 0 bases from J, with 10 bases between. CDR3 region: CASSLGVSSYNEQFF. The CDR3 coding sequence is TGTGCCAGCAGCCTGGGCGTTAGCTCCTACAATGAGCAGTTCTTC.